This T cell receptor (beta chain) was captured by sequencing in a study of T-cell reconstitution after alpha-beta-depleted transplantation in children. Germline CDR1 is MNHNS and CDR2 is SASEGT. Trimming took off 7 bases at V and 8 bases at J, with 11 bases between the two ends. The CDR3 contains 11 residues. The table lists this clonotype with many counts. Antigen specificity is unknown. A library of TCRbeta sequences, prepared with unique molecular identifiers, was generated. TCRdb passed the PCR reads through MiXCR, listing each CDR3 protein once. This sample has hundreds of thousands of distinct CDR3 sequences; 11% occur once, and the top ten carry 28%. Study-wide points: Two months or so post-transplant, alpha-beta T cells reportedly derived from several hundred expanded graft clones. Once a year had passed after transplant, T-cell counts and diversity came mostly from newly produced T cells. After transplant, high TCRbeta diversity at day 60 in some patients arose from surviving recipient T cells and thymic progenitors.

The sample was PBMCs, taken before TCRalphabeta/CD19-depleted stem cell transplant. The chain uses TRBV6-1 and TRBJ1-1, with TRBD1 as a possible D gene (5 bases). The clonotype was recovered from a child under two years old with acute myeloid leukemia, due to receive a stem cell transplant. Here the CDR3 reads CASILRQEAFF. As DNA, the CDR3 is TGTGCCAGCATTCTTCGACAGGAAGCTTTCTTT.